These T cell receptor beta chains were read from a single sample in a study of blood T cell repertoires in COVID-19. Sequenced by immunoSEQ multiplex PCR; TCRdb stores in-frame clones only, minus some. The sample lists tens of thousands of clones, 65% to 85% occurring once. Sequencing was carried out using peripheral blood. All receptors derive from an older man with active COVID-19. Each CDR3 is given with its conserved first and last residue. The D gene is left open where the match is weak. Where a row states a size, it is once, few, many or the class of an expanded clone; other rows omit it.

CDR3 protein,CDR3 DNA,J gene,clone size,D gene,V gene
CASSRLAGGPDTDTQYF,TGTGCTAGCAGCCGACTAGCGGGAGGGCCAGACACAGATACGCAGTATTTT,TRBJ2-3,.,TRBD2,TRBV7-7
CASGFQGTDTQYF,TGTGCCAGCGGTTTCCAGGGAACAGATACGCAGTATTTT,TRBJ2-3,.,.,TRBV6-5
CASSALAGGYNEQFF,TGTGCCAGCAGTGCCTTAGCGGGAGGGTACAATGAGCAGTTCTTC,TRBJ2-1,.,TRBD2,TRBV25-1
CASSFIGQPQHF,TGTGCCAGCAGCTTTATCGGTCAGCCCCAGCATTTT,TRBJ1-5,.,.,TRBV7-2
CASSLQGTDEQYF,TGTGCCAGCAGTTTACAGGGTACGGACGAGCAGTACTTC,TRBJ2-7,few,.,TRBV6-5
CASSGLAGVLETQYF,TGTGCCAGCAGCGGACTAGCGGGAGTCCTTGAGACCCAGTACTTC,TRBJ2-5,.,TRBD2,TRBV7-2
CASSQATGGSYEQYF,TGCGCCAGCAGCCAAGCGACAGGGGGCTCCTACGAGCAGTACTTC,TRBJ2-7,.,TRBD1,TRBV4-3
CASSLLTSTDTQYF,TGTGCCAGCAGCTTGCTGACTAGCACAGATACGCAGTATTTT,TRBJ2-3,.,.,TRBV5-5
CASSIMIQVQGSNQPQHF,TGTGCCAGTAGTATAATGATTCAAGTACAGGGGAGCAATCAGCCCCAGCATTTT,TRBJ1-5,.,TRBD1,TRBV19
CASSLEGGYEQYF,TGTGCCAGCAGTTTGGAGGGAGGCTACGAGCAGTACTTC,TRBJ2-7,.,.,TRBV12-3/TRBV12-4